This T cell receptor (beta chain) derives from a study of Ad26.COV2.S vaccination and SARS-CoV-2 variants (dated by TCRdb to the early 2020s). With respect to the entire study: Vaccine-arm donors came from COV1001, a multicentre, randomized, double-blind, placebo-controlled phase I-IIa trial of Ad26.COV2.S in healthy adults. The TCR-sequenced set comprised approximately 30 samples: approximately 20 Ad26.COV2.S vaccine recipients, 5 placebo recipients and 8 SARS-CoV-2 convalescent individuals. Ad26.COV2.S was administered intramuscularly at a dose of 5x10^10 or 1x10^11 viral particles, either as one shot or as two shots given 56 days apart. Participants in the trial were split at random into five groups of five each, receiving low-dose or high-dose Ad26.COV2.S once or twice, or else placebo on both occasions. TCRbeta repertoire sequencing was used to assess the specificity and breadth of SARS-CoV-2-reactive T cell receptors after Ad26.COV2.S vaccination. Investigators remained blinded to trial group allocation during experiments and outcome assessment.

The study at large found these results: Spike-specific TCR breadth was higher in Ad26.COV2.S recipients than in placebo recipients (P = 0.0014). The study was not powered for comparison of responses between vaccine doses or regimens. Vaccine and placebo recipients had comparable non-spike TCR breadth, which fits with the vaccine containing only spike. After vaccination, substantial breadth of spike-specific CD8+ and CD4+ T cell responses was reported. The authors noted that the TCR breadth and depth analyses may have underestimated total T cell responses.

The treatment or condition label corresponds to: roughly 19 received Ad26.COV2.S at low or high dose, single or two shots; 5 received placebo; per-sample allocation not given. Repertoires of vaccine and placebo recipients were sequenced from samples collected on day 63 after the first injection. In Cohort 1b, about two dozen adults aged 18-55 years were enrolled at a single site in Boston, USA, between 29 July and 7 August 2020. As a vaccine, Ad26.COV2.S was a replication-incompetent adenovirus type 26 vector that expressed a prefusion-stabilized SARS-CoV-2 spike protein derived from the original Wuhan strain. CDR1 and CDR2 are read off the germline V gene (reference sequence) as MNHEY and SMNVEV. Measured from the cysteine to the phenylalanine, the CDR3 is 14 residues long. Only the CDR3 region is kept as DNA, spanning 42 bases read in frame from base 1. For this chain, trimming is 6 bases at the V end and 2 bases at the J end, and the number of junction bases without a gene match is 6.

TCRbeta CDR3 regions were sequenced with the immunoSEQ Assay. After extraction, genomic DNA underwent amplification by bias-controlled multiplex PCR, followed by high-throughput sequencing. As for the authors' bioinformatics: Collapsing and filtering of sequences were performed to quantify the absolute abundance of each unique TCRbeta CDR3 region. Usable DNA was measured by amplifying reference genes present in all nucleated cells, and TCRbeta template counts were normalized to that usable DNA to estimate T cell fraction. Repertoire TCRs were annotated as SARS-CoV-2-specific when V gene, CDR3 amino acid sequence and J gene were exactly matched to a known reactive TCR set. The reference SARS-CoV-2 TCR set was derived from MIRA and filtered for enrichment in COVID-19-positive ImmuneCODE repertoires, a step that removed public or cross-reactive TCRs. Using the MIRA antigens, annotated TCRs were further analysed by specific ORF or by position within an ORF. Breadth was defined as annotated unique rearrangements over total unique productive rearrangements; depth was the summed frequency of those rearrangements. Two-sided Wilcoxon rank-sum tests were applied when comparing TCR breadth between groups. Here the immuneACCESS table is served through TCRdb, limited to in-frame sequences with V and J called. Missing clones are a known gap in these copies; in checked studies unresolved V genes cover under half, and the rest lacks a known reason. V and J calls and clone size are given by that table; D and trimming were obtained from the DNA. The table for this sample lists 300,000 to 400,000 clones; roughly 90% of them were counted only once. About 5% of the sample is held by the ten biggest clonotypes.

Note on this clone: Its antigen target is currently unknown. Base-call qualities are not available, and no considerably larger clone is one nucleotide away.

This clonotype was obtained from a person between 18 and 65 years old who received the Ad26.COV2.S COVID-19 vaccine or a placebo. Sequenced material: peripheral blood, taken in a trial of Ad26.COV2.S vaccine versus placebo. This sequence uses TRBV27 and TRBJ2-5, and 7 bases in between align with TRBD2. CDR3 protein: CASRKLAQQETQYF. In nucleotide form, the sequence is TGTGCCAGCAGGAAACTAGCGCAACAAGAGACCCAGTACTTC.